The clone carrying this T cell receptor beta chain occurred once. What it binds is unknown. Germline loops: CDR1 MNHEY, CDR2 SMNVEV (reference sequence). There are 14 residues in the CDR3. V lost 5 bases, J lost 4 bases, and 14 bases lay in between. This entry is derived from a study of vaccination and CD4 T cells after COVID-19. About the study: Each post-COVID sample was drawn after diagnosis, and the median interval was around 100 days (range 35 to 161). The post-vaccine samples came a median 72 days after dose two (range 14 to 241). As a positive control, some control cultures were given a CEFX pool, while others were given an HIV-1 Nef pool or no peptide.

Treatment denoted: roughly ten-day PBMC culture with coronavirus spike peptide pools or control peptides (ViraFEST assay). The Oncomine TCR Beta short-read assay sequenced DNA from cultured CD4+ T cells. Genomic DNA extraction was carried out from cultured CD4+ T cells. One entry per CDR3 protein results from TCRdb running MiXCR on the PCR reads. The data hold thousands of distinct CDR3 sequences, with less than 60% observed a single time. This TCR was recovered from a human donor who had recovered from COVID-19. The sample comprised CD4+ T cells from blood, cultured in vitro. The chain uses TRBV27 and TRBJ1-1; a possible D gene is TRBD1 (5 bases). The chain's CDR3 is CASSRQRGGTEAFF. The CDR3, as DNA: TGTGCCAGCAGTAGACAGCGGGGGGGCACTGAAGCTTTCTTT.